This TCR beta chain was documented in a study of T-cell memory formation after mild COVID-19. In the study overall: TCR clusters largely stayed donor specific.

Each CDR3 protein is one row after TCRdb ran MiXCR on the 5' RACE reads. The sample records some 120,000 distinct CDR3 sequences, 15% to 20% being singletons. The V gene lost 5 bases and the J gene lost 8 bases, with 21 bases spanning the gap. The CDR3 covers 15 residues. From germline, CDR1 is SGHVS and CDR2 FQNEAQ. The chain uses TRBV7-8 and TRBJ1-1, with D possibly matching TRBD1 (5 bases). The receptor's source is a man younger than 30 who had mild COVID-19 (a few samples of this study predate the infection). Cell type and time point are not known. Sequenced sample: PBMCs or a T cell subset sorted from them (not recorded which). CDR3 sequence: CASSPQPYGQGEAFF. CDR3 in DNA: TGTGCCAGCAGCCCTCAGCCCTACGGCCAGGGAGAAGCTTTCTTT.